These 20 T cell receptor beta chains came from one sample sequenced in a study of blood T cell repertoires in COVID-19 (dated by TCRdb to about 2020). The library was produced with the immunoSEQ multiplex PCR assay. Held by TCRdb, this immuneACCESS table contains in-frame sequences only and omits some clones. Under half of the omission traces to an unresolved V gene where checked; the cause of the rest is unknown. For this sample there are some 70,000 clones; less than 75% appear just once. The top ten hold around 21% of the sample. Sequencing was carried out using peripheral blood. These receptors were taken from a man in his fifties or sixties with acute or convalescent COVID-19.

The V call is TRBV7-9, the J call TRBJ1-2, with D unclear. This CDR3 region has 15 residues. CDR1 and CDR2 (germline): SEHNR, FQNEAQ (reference sequence). Trimming took 2 bases from V and 4 from J, leaving 14 bases between them. The CDR3 spells CASSLSAVQSYGYTF. The CDR3 nucleotides read TGTGCCAGCAGCTTATCTGCTGTACAGAGCTATGGCTACACCTTC.

This rearrangement joins TRBV18 to TRBJ1-1; 9 positions agree with TRBD1. The CDR3 extends over 14 amino acids. Per germline, CDR1 KGHSH and CDR2 LQKENI. The ends lost 6 bases at V and 3 bases at J; junction bases unmatched: 5. CDR3 nucleotides: TGTGCCAGCTCTATTACAGGGGGCCACACTGAAGCTTTCTTT. This sequence encodes CASSITGGHTEAFF.

The CDR3 nucleotides are TGTGCCAGCAGCCATCCTCGGTCCGCAGAGACCCAGTACTTC. Its protein product is CASSHPRSAETQYF. The J gene is TRBJ2-5, the V gene TRBV3-1 (or the pseudogene TRBV3-2); D is ambiguous. The ends were cut back, 3 bases at V and 4 bases at J, with 12 bases in the middle. This CDR3 is 14 amino acids long. Per the germline V gene, CDR1 is LGHDT and CDR2 is YNNKEL (reference sequence).

V is TRBV21-1 and J is TRBJ2-7; the table names TRBD2, a call not compared with the DNA. TRBV21-1 is a documented pseudogene. CDR3 size: 16 residues. This CDR3 reads CASAKTERGGSYEQYV. CDR3 bases: TGTGCCAGCGCCAAAACGGAGAGGGGGGGCTCCTACGAGCAGTACGTC.

The chain is built from TRBV11-3 and TRBJ2-5; 7 positions match TRBD1. The germline V gene encodes CDR1 SGHNT and CDR2 YENEEA. V dropped 4 bases and J dropped 4; count of bases not matched to a gene: 9. CDR3 size: 15 residues. The chain's CDR3 is CASSSRTGRVETQYF. The CDR3 DNA reads TGTGCCAGCAGCTCCCGGACAGGCCGGGTAGAGACCCAGTACTTC.

The gene calls are TRBV5-1 and TRBJ2-5; weak D call: TRBD1 (6 bases). Germline V gene sequence: CDR1 SGHRS, CDR2 YFSETQ. With 0 bases removed from V and 3 bases from J, the gap between germline ends came to 9 bases. The CDR3 sequence is 14 residues long. For the CDR3, the DNA is TGCGCCAGCAGCTTGGGGTCAGGGGAAGAGACCCAGTACTTC. It encodes CASSLGSGEETQYF.

There are a few counts of this clone. This chain uses TRBV25-1 with TRBJ2-7; TRBD1 agrees at 10 bases. Losses at the gene ends were 7 bases for V and 7 bases for J; bases not matched to a gene: 13. This CDR3 spans 15 amino acids. Germline CDR1 reads MGHDK; CDR2 reads SYGVNS. CDR3 DNA: TGTGCCAGCACCCCCCCCGGGACAGGGGAGGAAGAGCAGTACGTC. Translation gives CASTPPGTGEEEQYV.

About this clone: The same CDR3 also results from other DNA sequences found in this sample. The chain couples TRBV3-1 (or the pseudogene TRBV3-2) to TRBJ1-2; no definite D call. The CDR3 contains 13 residues. The V gene lost 0 bases and the J gene lost 8 bases, with 10 bases spanning the gap. Germline loops: CDR1 LGHDT, CDR2 YNNKEL (reference sequence). The CDR3 spells CASSQDVRGGYTF. The CDR3 DNA follows: TGTGCCAGCAGCCAAGATGTCCGAGGCGGCTACACCTTC.

The chain is built from TRBV28 and TRBJ1-1, with D perhaps TRBD1 (6 bases). CDR3 length: 13 residues. Germline loops: CDR1 MDHEN, CDR2 SYDVKM. V lost 6 bases and J 5 bases, leaving 13 bases between the germline ends. The CDR3, as DNA: TGTGCCAGCAGACTTCACAGGGCTACTGAAGCTTTCTTT. It yields the protein CASRLHRATEAFF.

This clone was recorded many times. This chain connects TRBV3-1 (or the pseudogene TRBV3-2) to TRBJ1-2, with D possibly TRBD1 on 6 matching bases. This CDR3 is 12 amino acids long. Germline V CDR1 and CDR2: LGHDT, YNNKEL (reference sequence). V was pared by 2 bases and J by 8 bases, with 9 bases between. CDR3 amino acids: CASSQWGQGYTF. The CDR3 DNA reads TGTGCCAGCAGCCAATGGGGGCAGGGCTACACCTTC.

This clone was counted only a few times. The genes are TRBV12-2 and TRBJ1-5; TRBD1 was called by the table and not checked on the DNA. TRBV12-2 is assigned pseudogene status. The CDR3 contains 12 residues. The CDR3 DNA reads as TGTGCAAGTCGCTCGACAAGGCAGCCCCAGCATTTT. Amino acids: CASRSTRQPQHF.

The table lists this clone with a few counts. The rearrangement links TRBV28 to TRBJ1-2, with D tentatively TRBD1 (5 bases). Germline values: CDR1 MDHEN, CDR2 SYDVKM. The CDR3 runs to 15 residues. Trimming left V 5 bases short and J 2 bases short, with 15 bases between. CDR3 protein: CASSLWDFANYGYTF. In nucleotides, the CDR3 is TGTGCCAGCAGTCTCTGGGACTTCGCCAACTATGGCTACACCTTC.

This clone was seen ten or more times. The chain couples TRBV9 to TRBJ2-6; D gene ambiguous. V lost 4 bases and J 0 bases, leaving 11 bases between the germline ends. Germline values: CDR1 SGDLS, CDR2 YYNGEE. CDR3 length equals 16 residues. CDR3 protein: CASSLGESSGANVLTF. The CDR3 DNA reads TGTGCCAGCAGCCTGGGCGAGAGCTCTGGGGCCAACGTCCTGACTTTC. The full variable domain, completed using reference TRBV9 and TRBJ2-6, is DSGVTQTPKHLITATGQRVTLRCSPRSGDLSVYWYQQSLDQGLQFLIQYYNGEERAKGNILERFSAQQFPDLHSELNLSSLELGDSALYFCASSLGESSGANVLTFGAGSRLTVL.

The chain has TRBV29-1 and TRBJ1-2, with 7 bases that match TRBD1. Germline CDR1 and CDR2: SQVTM and ANQGSEA. The V and J ends lost 5 bases and 6 bases, in that order; junction bases with no gene match: 3. The CDR3 has 11 amino acids. This CDR3 reads CSVPGGNGYTF. CDR3 in DNA: TGCAGCGTTCCAGGGGGGAATGGCTACACCTTC.

This clone was observed a few times. The CDR3 DNA reads as TGTGCCAGCAGCCCTTCCGCCAGGGCGGACGGCTACACCTTC. Translation gives CASSPSARADGYTF. The chain carries TRBV27 and TRBJ1-2; possibly TRBD1 for D (5 bases). The CDR3 has 14 amino acids. Germline V CDR1 and CDR2: MNHEY, SMNVEV (reference sequence). V lost 6 bases and J 8 bases, leaving 19 bases between the germline ends.

This clone has more than one count but fewer than ten. This CDR3 reads CATSRDLGGRGNTIYF. The CDR3 bases are TGTGCCACCAGCAGAGATTTGGGGGGGCGCGGAAACACCATATATTTT. The chain carries TRBV15 and TRBJ1-3, with D perhaps TRBD1 (6 bases). CDR1 LNHNV and CDR2 YYDKDF come from the germline V gene (reference sequence). The CDR3 runs 16 residues. V lost 0 bases and J lost 4, with 13 bases in between.

The gene calls are TRBV6-1 and TRBJ2-3, with D perhaps TRBD1 (6 bases). Trimming left V 3 bases short and J 5 bases short, with 18 bases between. CDR3 size: 16 residues. Germline V gene data show CDR1 as MNHNS and CDR2 as SASEGT. DNA of the CDR3: TGTGCCAGCAGTGAGAATCCGGGACAAGGGGGAGATACGCAGTATTTT. It codes for CASSENPGQGGDTQYF.

To note about this clone: A much larger clonotype is one base distant, so this may be a read error. This chain links TRBV6-5 with TRBJ2-2, with a tentative D call TRBD1 (6 bases). V dropped 6 bases and J dropped 2 bases, with 7 bases sitting between them. The CDR3 has 13 residues. Germline V gives CDR1 MNHEY, CDR2 SVGAGI. For the CDR3, the DNA is TGTGCCAGCAGGGACAGCAACACCGGGGAGCTGTTTTTT. It specifies CASRDSNTGELFF.

The chain joins TRBV24-1 to TRBJ2-1; 12 nucleotides match TRBD2. The trim removed 5 bases at V and 9 bases at J, leaving 10 bases unmatched. In germline, CDR1 is KGHDR, CDR2 SFDVKD. The CDR3 runs to 16 residues. CDR3 region: CATSAPLAGGPGEQFF. The CDR3 region has the DNA TGTGCCACCAGTGCCCCGCTAGCGGGGGGGCCCGGTGAGCAGTTCTTC.

In DNA, the CDR3 is TGTGCCAGCAGTAACCGGGACAGGGTTACCTCTGGGGCCAACGTCCTGACTTTC. Protein: CASSNRDRVTSGANVLTF. The chain couples TRBV21-1 to TRBJ2-6; TRBD1, the table's D call, lacks a check against the DNA. TRBV21-1 is recorded as a pseudogene. This CDR3 has 18 amino acids.